Sequencing of this TCR beta chain was carried out in a study of cytomegalovirus exposure and HLA in healthy donors. Whole-study results and caveats: Immune exposure information available was restricted to CMV serostatus.

As concerns this clone: Its antigen is not known.

The PCR had 60 Vbeta and 13 Jbeta primers. Assay used: immunoSEQ multiplex PCR; TCRdb lists only in-frame clones, some missing. The sample has about 140,000 clones; 73% are singletons. CDR1 and CDR2 from the germline V gene are SGDLS and YYNGEE. V dropped 7 bases and J dropped 5 bases, with 8 bases sitting between them. This CDR3 has 11 amino acids. The source material was PBMCs. The receptor's source is a human donor in good health. The V and J genes are TRBV9 and TRBJ2-3; D gene ambiguous. Written as DNA, the CDR3 is TGTGCCAGCGGGCCCCTAGATACGCAGTATTTT. It translates to CASGPLDTQYF.